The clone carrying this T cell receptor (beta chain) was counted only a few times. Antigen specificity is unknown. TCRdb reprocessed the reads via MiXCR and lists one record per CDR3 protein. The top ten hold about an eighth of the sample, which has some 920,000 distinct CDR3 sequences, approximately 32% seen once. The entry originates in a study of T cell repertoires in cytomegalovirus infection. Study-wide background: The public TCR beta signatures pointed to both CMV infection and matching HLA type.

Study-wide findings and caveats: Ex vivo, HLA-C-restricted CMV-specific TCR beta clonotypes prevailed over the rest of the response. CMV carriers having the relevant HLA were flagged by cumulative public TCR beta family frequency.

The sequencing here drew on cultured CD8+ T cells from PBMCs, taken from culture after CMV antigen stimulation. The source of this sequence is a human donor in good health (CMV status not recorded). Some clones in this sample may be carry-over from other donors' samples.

The CDR3, as DNA: TGTGCCAGCAGCTTTACCGGGACATTCAACCCCTTGGGTGAAAAACTGTTTTTT. This gives the protein CASSFTGTFNPLGEKLFF. The chain is built from TRBV5-5 and TRBJ1-4, with D possibly matching TRBD1 (6 bases). Germline loops: CDR1 SGHKS, CDR2 YYEKEE (reference sequence). Deletions cut 2 bases from V and 7 bases from J, with 24 bases between. The CDR3 is made up of 18 amino acids. The variable domain in full, completed from reference TRBV5-5 and TRBJ1-4, reads DAGVTQSPTHLIKTRGQQVTLRCSPISGHKSVSWYQQVLGQGPQFIFQYYEKEERGRGNFPDRFSARQFPNYSSELNVNALLLGDSALYLCASSFTGTFNPLGEKLFFGSGTQLSVL.